Below are 12 T cell receptor beta chains sequenced from a single sample in a study of blood T cell repertoires in COVID-19. Clones were read by immunoSEQ multiplex PCR, and TCRdb kept only the in-frame ones, dropping some. This table holds about 320,000 clones, about 85% found once. The sequencing input was PBMCs or T cells enriched from blood (not recorded which). The receptors were gathered from a woman younger than 45 who had been exposed to COVID-19.

The chain recombines TRBV29-1 with TRBJ1-5; D uncertain. In germline, CDR1 is SQVTM, CDR2 ANQGSEA. Trimming left V 2 bases short and J 2 bases short, with 4 bases between. The CDR3 extends over 12 amino acids. CDR3 sequence reads: CSVEQGNQPQHF. CDR3 coding DNA: TGCAGCGTTGAACAGGGCAATCAGCCCCAGCATTTT.

This clone was observed a few times. The chain links TRBV10-3 to TRBJ1-3, with 8 bases lining up with TRBD1. In germline, CDR1 is ENHRY, CDR2 SYGVKD. This CDR3 has 14 residues. Unmatched junction bases numbered 2, after V lost 5 bases and J lost 2 bases. The CDR3 is CAISQQGAGNTIYF. Written as DNA, the CDR3 is TGTGCCATCAGTCAACAGGGGGCTGGAAACACCATATATTTT.

This clone has only one observation. The chain combines TRBV3-1 (or the pseudogene TRBV3-2) with TRBJ2-1; TRBD1 agrees at 7 bases. From germline, CDR1 is LGHDT and CDR2 YNNKEL (reference sequence). This CDR3 has 16 amino acids. The J segment lost 5 bases and the V segment lost 4 bases, leaving 11 bases of the junction unmatched. Here the CDR3 reads CASSPIDRDLHNEQFF. In DNA, the CDR3 is TGTGCCAGCAGCCCCATCGACAGGGACCTCCACAATGAGCAGTTCTTC.

This clone has only a few counts. This chain uses TRBV29-1 with TRBJ2-7; 7 positions match TRBD1. V was clipped by 6 bases and J by 1 base; unmatched bases: 15. Germline values: CDR1 SQVTM, CDR2 ANQGSEA. This CDR3 is built from 16 residues. Written as DNA, the CDR3 is TGCAGCGTGGGGGATTTAACAGGGGTGCTATCCTACGAGCAGTACTTC. Translated, it gives CSVGDLTGVLSYEQYF.

This clone was recorded once. The chain combines TRBV5-1 with TRBJ2-1, with D maybe TRBD1 (6 bases). The CDR3 extends over 14 amino acids. V was cut by 2 bases and J by 1 base, with 7 bases left in between. The V gene's germline CDR1 is SGHRS and CDR2 YFSETQ. As DNA, the CDR3 is TGCGCCAGCAGCTTCCAGGGGTCCTACAATGAGCAGTTCTTC. Translating it yields CASSFQGSYNEQFF.

The chain has TRBV5-1 and TRBJ1-1; 8 nucleotides align to TRBD1. The CDR3 consists of 14 residues. Germline lookup yields CDR1 SGHRS and CDR2 YFSETQ. Trimming at V came to 4 bases and at J to 6 bases, leaving 8 bases not matched to a gene. The CDR3 loop is CASSPDREGAEAFF. The CDR3 region has the DNA TGCGCCAGCAGCCCGGACAGGGAGGGAGCTGAAGCTTTCTTT.

This clone is a singleton in its sample. The chain carries TRBV19 and TRBJ2-1; no clear D. Per the germline V gene, CDR1 is LNHDA and CDR2 is SQIVND (reference sequence). The germline V and J ends were trimmed by 1 base and 9 bases, with 7 bases remaining between them. This CDR3 has 12 amino acids. The CDR3 spells CASSIGPSEQFF. The CDR3 DNA reads TGTGCCAGTAGTATAGGTCCCAGTGAGCAGTTCTTC.

This clone came up once. DNA for the CDR3: TGTGCCAGCAGTTATCAACAGGGATGGACCTACGAGCAGTACTTC. Protein sequence: CASSYQQGWTYEQYF. The chain uses TRBV6-2 or TRBV6-3 and TRBJ2-7, with D maybe TRBD1 (6 bases). Germline V gene sequence: CDR1 MNHEY, CDR2 SVGEGT. The CDR3 extends over 15 amino acids. The V gene lost 3 bases and the J gene lost 2 bases, with 14 bases spanning the gap.

The rearrangement joins TRBV19 to TRBJ1-2; 9 nucleotides agree with TRBD1. Germline V gene sequence: CDR1 LNHDA, CDR2 SQIVND (reference sequence). V lost 6 bases, J lost 7 bases, and 9 bases stayed unmatched. The CDR3 sequence is 14 residues long. CDR3 nucleotide sequence: TGTGCCAGTAGAGGGGGACAGGGTATAGGTGGCTACACCTTC. Translating it yields CASRGGQGIGGYTF.

This clone was picked up one time. The gene calls are TRBV6-2 or TRBV6-3 and TRBJ2-7; possible D gene TRBD1, 5 bases. The CDR3 length is 12 residues. Trimming stripped 6 bases from V and 3 bases from J, with 9 bases between. CDR1 is MNHEY, CDR2 SVGEGT, per germline. CDR3 sequence reads: CASSPTGYEQYF. DNA for the CDR3: TGTGCCAGCAGCCCTACAGGCTACGAGCAGTACTTC.

V is TRBV30 and J is TRBJ2-3; 9 nucleotides agree with TRBD2. CDR1 is GTSNPN and CDR2 is SVGIG in the germline V gene (reference sequence). The CDR3 runs 14 residues. V lost 5 bases, J lost 3 bases, and 6 bases stayed unmatched. As DNA, the CDR3 is TGTGCCTGGGTAGCGGGGGCGCGAACAGATACGCAGTATTTT. It yields the protein CAWVAGARTDTQYF.

V usage is TRBV3-1 (or the pseudogene TRBV3-2) and J usage is TRBJ1-5; 8 bases agree with TRBD1. Germline values: CDR1 LGHDT, CDR2 YNNKEL (reference sequence). This CDR3 comprises 14 residues. Trimming took 6 bases from V and 8 from J; bases not matched to a gene: 9. The CDR3 is CASRQTGAGEPQHF. DNA of the CDR3: TGTGCCAGCAGGCAGACAGGGGCCGGAGAGCCCCAGCATTTT.